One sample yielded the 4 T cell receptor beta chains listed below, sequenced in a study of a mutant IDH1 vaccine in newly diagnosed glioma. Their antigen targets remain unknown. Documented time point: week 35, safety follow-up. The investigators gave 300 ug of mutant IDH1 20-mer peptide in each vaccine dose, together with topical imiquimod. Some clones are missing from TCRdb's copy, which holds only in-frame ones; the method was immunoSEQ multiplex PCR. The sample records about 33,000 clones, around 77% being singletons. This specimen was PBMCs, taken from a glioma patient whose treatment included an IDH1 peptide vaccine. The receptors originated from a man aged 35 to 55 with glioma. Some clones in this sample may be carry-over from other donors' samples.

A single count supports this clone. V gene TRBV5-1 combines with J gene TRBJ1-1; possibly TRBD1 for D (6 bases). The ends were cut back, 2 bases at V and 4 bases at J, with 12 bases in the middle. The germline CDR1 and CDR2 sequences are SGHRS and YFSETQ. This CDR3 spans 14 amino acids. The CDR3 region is CASSLSRGSTEAFF. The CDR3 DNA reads TGCGCCAGCAGCTTAAGCAGGGGATCCACTGAAGCTTTCTTT. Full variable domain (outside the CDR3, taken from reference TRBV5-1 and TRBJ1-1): KAGVTQTPRYLIKTRGQQVTLSCSPISGHRSVSWYQQTPGQGLQFLFEYFSETQRNKGNFPGRFSGRQFSNSRSEMNVSTLELGDSALYLCASSLSRGSTEAFFGQGTRLTVV.

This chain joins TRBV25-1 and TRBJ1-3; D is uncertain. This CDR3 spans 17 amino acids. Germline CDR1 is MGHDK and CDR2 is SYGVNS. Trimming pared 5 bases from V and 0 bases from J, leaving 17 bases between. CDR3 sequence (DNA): TGTGCCAGCAGTTCTCATGGACTGTTCTCCTCTGGAAACACCATATATTTT. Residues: CASSSHGLFSSGNTIYF.

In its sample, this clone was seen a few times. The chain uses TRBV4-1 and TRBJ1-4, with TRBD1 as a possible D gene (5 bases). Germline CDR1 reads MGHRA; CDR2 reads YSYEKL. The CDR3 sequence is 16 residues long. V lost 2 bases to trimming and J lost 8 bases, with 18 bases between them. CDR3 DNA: TGCGCCAGCAGCCAAACCCACGGGACTCGTACCGAAAAACTGTTTTTT. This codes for CASSQTHGTRTEKLFF.

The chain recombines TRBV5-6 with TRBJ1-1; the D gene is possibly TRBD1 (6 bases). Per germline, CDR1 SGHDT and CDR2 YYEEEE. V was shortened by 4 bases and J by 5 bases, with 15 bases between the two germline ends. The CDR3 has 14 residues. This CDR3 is CASSPEGGYTEAFF. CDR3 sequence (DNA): TGTGCCAGCAGCCCCGAGGGGGGCTATACTGAAGCTTTCTTT.